This T cell receptor (beta chain) was sequenced during a study of CXCR3-negative and CXCR3-positive naive CD8 T cells. Each TRB cDNA library was prepared by 5' RACE (with UMI labels). For each CDR3 protein, TCRdb gives one entry from its re-call of the 5' RACE reads, without DNA. In all, the sample yields around 88,000 distinct CDR3 sequences. A word on this clonotype: Its antigen is currently unknown.

Findings and caveats of the study: Hydrophobicity of TRB CDR3s was greater in CXCR3-positive naive cells than in CXCR3-negative naive cells.

The CDR3 consists of 12 residues. Germline V gives CDR1 MRHNA, CDR2 SNTAGT. Sequenced sample: naive CXCR3+ CD8+ T cells from blood. As for subset: CD45RO-CCR7+CD27+CD95- naive CD8+ T cells expressing CXCR3 (TNR3+). The sequence derives from a human donor in good health. Some clones in this sample may be carry-over from other donors' samples. V and J are TRBV6-4 and TRBJ2-3. The CDR3 sequence is CASSETWDTQYF.